The 30 T cell receptor beta chains listed next were all sequenced from one sample in a study of T-cell reconstitution after alpha-beta-depleted transplantation in children. Construction of the TCRbeta library involved unique molecular identifiers. Each CDR3 protein is one row after TCRdb ran MiXCR on the PCR reads. The sample has 440,000 or so distinct CDR3 sequences; around two fifths are singletons. Specimen: PBMCs, collected before TCRalphabeta/CD19-depleted stem cell transplant. Receptor source: a girl aged 2-10 years with aplastic anemia, due to receive a stem cell transplant.

The chain combines TRBV20-1 with TRBJ2-5; possible D gene TRBD1, 6 bases. Trimming stripped 0 bases from V and 2 bases from J, with 13 bases between. CDR1 is DFQATT and CDR2 is SNEGSKA in the germline V gene (reference sequence). This CDR3 is built from 15 residues. The CDR3: CSARDPRGSQETQYF. CDR3 DNA: TGCAGTGCTAGAGACCCCAGGGGTTCACAAGAGACCCAGTACTTC.

The table lists this clonotype with a few counts. Given a much more abundant clone one base away, this may be a read error. V gene TRBV7-2 combines with J gene TRBJ2-7; the D call may be TRBD1 or TRBD2 (5 bases each). Per germline, CDR1 SGHTA and CDR2 FQGNSA. The CDR3 totals 13 residues. The DNA for the CDR3 is TGTGCCATCAGCTCGGGACCGGCCTACGAGCAGTACTTC. This encodes CAISSGPAYEQYF.

The chain couples TRBV20-1 to TRBJ2-1; TRBD2 matches 10 bases. V dropped 3 bases and J dropped 2; count of bases not matched to a gene: 10. This CDR3 comprises 17 residues. Germline values: CDR1 DFQATT, CDR2 SNEGSKA (reference sequence). In DNA, the CDR3 is TGCAGTGCTAGGTCCTTCCTAGCGGGAGAGCCCTACAATGAGCAGTTCTTC. Translation gives CSARSFLAGEPYNEQFF.

This clonotype has at least ten counts. The chain employs TRBV7-6 and TRBJ1-3; the D gene is possibly TRBD1 (5 bases). The germline V and J ends were trimmed by 8 bases and 9 bases, with 20 bases remaining between them. This CDR3 is 14 amino acids long. In germline, CDR1 is SGHVS, CDR2 FNYEAQ. CDR3 region: CASVPGPQVPTIYF. The CDR3 DNA reads TGTGCCAGCGTGCCGGGACCGCAGGTTCCCACCATATATTTT. The entire variable domain, with the rest obtained from reference TRBV7-6 and TRBJ1-3, is as follows: GAGVSQSPRYKVTKRGQDVALRCDPISGHVSLYWYRQALGQGPEFLTYFNYEAQQDKSGLPNDRFSAERPEGSISTLTIQRTEQRDSAMYRCASVPGPQVPTIYFGEGSWLTVV.

The V gene is TRBV6-5, the J gene TRBJ2-7, with D perhaps matching TRBD2 (5 bases). V dropped 8 bases and J dropped 6 bases, with 11 bases sitting between them. CDR3 length: 11 residues. From germline, CDR1 is MNHEY and CDR2 SVGAGI. CDR3: CASGIGGEQYF. The CDR3 nucleotides read TGTGCCAGCGGGATAGGAGGCGAGCAGTACTTC.

This clonotype has a single count. This sequence may be a read error, since a much larger clone differs from it by one base. This rearrangement joins TRBV10-2 to TRBJ2-3; a weak D match, TRBD2 (5 bases). CDR3 length: 14 amino acids. Germline V lookup: CDR1 WSHSY, CDR2 SAAADI. The CDR3 bases are TGCGCCAGCAGTGAGTGGGCTAGCATGGATACGCATTATTTT. It translates to CASSEWASMDTHYF.

This chain connects TRBV6-1 to TRBJ2-5; D perhaps matches TRBD2 (6 bases). Per the germline V gene, CDR1 is MNHNS and CDR2 is SASEGT. This CDR3 spans 15 amino acids. V lost 6 bases and J 7 bases, leaving 21 bases between the germline ends. CDR3 residues: CASSRGGLPRWTQYF. The CDR3 DNA follows: TGTGCCAGCAGCCGCGGAGGGTTACCAAGATGGACCCAGTACTTC.

A few counts support this clonotype. The chain recombines TRBV6-2 or TRBV6-3 with TRBJ2-1; TRBD2 agrees at 7 bases. Germline V CDR1 and CDR2: MNHEY, SVGEGT. After removal of 4 bases from V and 3 bases from J, the junction contained 27 bases not matched to a gene. The CDR3 is 22 amino acids. DNA for the CDR3: TGTGCCAGCAGTTCACAAACCACCTGGTCCCAGTACGGGGGAGGGATCTACAATGAGCAGTTCTTC. Protein: CASSSQTTWSQYGGGIYNEQFF.

The chain combines TRBV4-1 with TRBJ2-5; TRBD1 is a possible D gene (6 bases). V dropped 3 bases and J dropped 1 base, with 18 bases sitting between them. This CDR3 contains 17 residues. Germline V gives CDR1 MGHRA, CDR2 YSYEKL. The DNA of the CDR3 is TGCGCCAGCAGCCAGACACACGGGACACTGGGCCAAGAGACCCAGTACTTC. It translates to CASSQTHGTLGQETQYF.

The table lists this clonotype with a few counts. CDR3 protein: CASSLVRARQFF. As DNA, the CDR3 is TGTGCCAGCAGCTTAGTACGGGCCCGACAGTTCTTC. The chain is built from TRBV7-2 and TRBJ2-1; the D is unclear. The CDR3 is 12 residues long. CDR1 is SGHTA, CDR2 FQGNSA, per germline. V was trimmed by 1 base and J by 13 bases, leaving 11 bases between them.

This chain connects TRBV20-1 to TRBJ2-5, with D perhaps matching TRBD2 (6 bases). The germline gives CDR1 DFQATT, CDR2 SNEGSKA (reference sequence). The V end was cut by 6 bases, the J end by 3 bases, with 14 bases between. The CDR3 length is 13 residues. DNA for the CDR3: TGCAGTGCAAGACTAGTCCCTAAAGAGACCCAGTACTTC. This gives the protein CSARLVPKETQYF.

This chain links TRBV20-1 with TRBJ2-3; 8 bases map to TRBD1. The CDR3 covers 14 residues. The germline V gene encodes CDR1 DFQATT and CDR2 SNEGSKA (reference sequence). The V and J ends lost 5 bases and 2 bases, in that order; junction bases with no gene match: 6. Here the CDR3 reads CSADRDRTTDTQYF. The CDR3 DNA is TGCAGTGCTGACCGGGACAGGACCACAGATACGCAGTATTTT.

This rearrangement joins TRBV11-2 to TRBJ2-3; D might be TRBD2 (6 bases). CDR1 is SGHAT, CDR2 FQNNGV, per germline. This CDR3 region has 15 residues. Trimming took off 5 bases at V and 4 bases at J, with 16 bases between the two ends. CDR3 region: CASSPGVPGPDTQYF. The DNA of the CDR3 is TGTGCCAGCAGCCCGGGGGTTCCGGGCCCAGATACGCAGTATTTT.

V usage is TRBV4-1 and J usage is TRBJ1-4; 7 positions match TRBD1. Germline loops: CDR1 MGHRA, CDR2 YSYEKL. J gave up 4 bases and V 3 bases, and 8 bases lay outside the gene matches. CDR3 length equals 16 residues. The CDR3 sequence is CASSQQRDSSNEKLFF. Here the CDR3 DNA reads TGCGCCAGCAGCCAGCAAAGGGACAGCAGTAATGAAAAACTGTTTTTT.

Many counts were recorded for this clonotype. In DNA form, the CDR3 reads TGTGCCAGCAGTTTAGTGAATTTGGGAGGAGGTGGCTACACCTTC. It yields the protein CASSLVNLGGGGYTF. J is TRBJ1-2 and V is TRBV28; D is uncertain. CDR1 is MDHEN, CDR2 SYDVKM, per germline. The CDR3 runs 15 residues. Trimming took off 2 bases at V and 7 bases at J, with 17 bases between the two ends.

This chain uses TRBV5-1 with TRBJ2-5; TRBD2 matches 10 bases. Germline V gene lookup returns CDR1 SGHRS and CDR2 YFSETQ. V trimming: 4 bases; J trimming: 5 bases; junction bases outside the gene matches: 11. This CDR3 has 16 amino acids. DNA of the CDR3: TGCGCCAGCAGCGTGGGAGCGGGAGGGCCTGAGGAGACCCAGTACTTC. Translated: CASSVGAGGPEETQYF.

This clonotype was seen repeatedly, ten times or more. The chain has TRBV20-1 and TRBJ1-1; D unresolved. The length of the CDR3 is 13 residues. In germline, CDR1 is DFQATT, CDR2 SNEGSKA (reference sequence). Trimming left V 5 bases short and J 4 bases short, with 14 bases between. CDR3 in amino acids: CSAWNSRVTEAFF. The CDR3 nucleotides read TGCAGTGCTTGGAACAGCCGGGTCACTGAAGCTTTCTTT.

This chain joins TRBV7-2 and TRBJ2-7; 8 bases are shared with TRBD1. V trimming: 2 bases; J trimming: 5 bases; junction bases outside the gene matches: 5. Germline V gives CDR1 SGHTA, CDR2 FQGNSA. The CDR3 sequence is 14 residues long. Here the CDR3 reads CASSLRYRGDEQYF. The CDR3 DNA sequence: TGTGCCAGCAGCTTACGGTACAGGGGGGACGAGCAGTACTTC.

This clonotype was observed many times. The rearrangement joins TRBV28 to TRBJ2-1; TRBD1 matches at 9 bases. The ends lost 1 base at V and 4 bases at J; junction bases unmatched: 5. The CDR3 spans 16 residues. CDR1 MDHEN and CDR2 SYDVKM come from the germline V gene. The DNA of the CDR3 is TGTGCCAGCAGTTTATCGGGACAGGGAGGGTACAATGAGCAGTTCTTC. Its translation: CASSLSGQGGYNEQFF. Using reference TRBV28 and TRBJ2-1 for the parts outside the CDR3, the full variable domain is DVKVTQSSRYLVKRTGEKVFLECVQDMDHENMFWYRQDPGLGLRLIYFSYDVKMKEKGDIPEGYSVSREKKERFSLILESASTNQTSMYLCASSLSGQGGYNEQFFGPGTRLTVL.

This clonotype was observed many times. V usage is TRBV3-1 and J usage is TRBJ2-3; tentative D call: TRBD1 (6 bases). The germline gives CDR1 LGHDT, CDR2 YNNKEL (reference sequence). The ends were cut back, 3 bases at V and 4 bases at J, with 14 bases in the middle. CDR3 size: 15 residues. In DNA form, the CDR3 reads TGTGCCAGCAGCCAGTCGCCAGGGGCAGCAGATACGCAGTATTTT. Amino acids: CASSQSPGAADTQYF.

The genes are TRBV5-4 and TRBJ2-4, with unresolved D. This CDR3 has 12 amino acids. Trimming removed 0 bases from V and 8 bases from J, with 6 bases in between. Germline assignment: CDR1 SGHNT and CDR2 YYREEE (reference sequence). CDR3 protein: CASSLVEDIQYF. The CDR3 nucleotides are TGTGCCAGCAGCTTGGTTGAGGACATTCAGTACTTC.

The sample holds a few counts of this clonotype. The chain uses TRBV29-1 and TRBJ2-3; the D call may be TRBD1 or TRBD2 (5 bases each). Germline V gene data show CDR1 as SQVTM and CDR2 as ANQGSEA. Trimming took 6 bases from V and 0 from J, leaving 10 bases between them. CDR3 length equals 13 residues. The DNA for the CDR3 is TGCAGCGTCGACCGGGACAGCACAGATACGCAGTATTTT. Its protein product is CSVDRDSTDTQYF.

V usage is TRBV28 and J usage is TRBJ2-3; D may be TRBD1 or TRBD2 (5 bases each). CDR3 size: 14 residues. Trimming took 6 bases from V and 3 from J, leaving 13 bases between them. Per germline, CDR1 MDHEN and CDR2 SYDVKM. In nucleotides, the CDR3 is TGTGCCAGCAGCAGGGATCCGGGGACAGATACGCAGTATTTT. This encodes CASSRDPGTDTQYF.

This chain joins TRBV9 and TRBJ1-5; D gene unclear. Trimming stripped 2 bases from V and 4 bases from J, with 10 bases between. Germline V gene lookup returns CDR1 SGDLS and CDR2 YYNGEE. The CDR3 totals 14 residues. The DNA for the CDR3 is TGTGCCAGCAGCGTGACGGACTCTAATCAGCCCCAGCATTTT. It translates to CASSVTDSNQPQHF.

In this sample, this clonotype turned up many times. For the CDR3, the DNA is TGTGCCAGCAGCTTACCGGGTTATCAGCCCCAGCATTTT. Residues: CASSLPGYQPQHF. V gene TRBV7-4 combines with J gene TRBJ1-5; no reliable D call. The CDR3 runs 13 residues. The germline V gene has CDR1 SGHVT and CDR2 SQSDAQ. Trimming stripped 2 bases from V and 5 bases from J, with 7 bases between.

This clonotype was detected a few times. The V and J genes are TRBV5-5 and TRBJ2-5, with D perhaps matching TRBD1 (7 bases). This CDR3 has 14 residues. Deletions cut 2 bases from V and 5 bases from J, with 13 bases between. Per the germline V gene, CDR1 is SGHKS and CDR2 is YYEKEE (reference sequence). Here the CDR3 DNA reads TGTGCCAGCAGCTTTACAGGGGCGGGGGAGACCCAGTACTTC. It encodes CASSFTGAGETQYF.

This clonotype was found many times. V is TRBV5-6 and J is TRBJ2-4; weak D call: TRBD1 (6 bases). The CDR3 has 14 residues. Per the germline V gene, CDR1 is SGHDT and CDR2 is YYEEEE. With 5 bases removed from V and 5 bases from J, the gap between germline ends came to 14 bases. The CDR3 nucleotides read TGTGCCAGCAGTCGCATCAACAGGGAAAACATTCAGTACTTC. Residues: CASSRINRENIQYF.

This clonotype was counted a few times. The chain uses TRBV30 and TRBJ1-1; D gene unclear. The ends were cut back, 0 bases at V and 5 bases at J, with 7 bases in the middle. This CDR3 is 12 amino acids long. Germline V gene lookup returns CDR1 GTSNPN and CDR2 SVGIG (reference sequence). The CDR3, as DNA: TGTGCCTGGAGTGTGCGTAAAACTGAAGCTTTCTTT. Residues: CAWSVRKTEAFF.

This clonotype was seen many times. V gene TRBV5-1 combines with J gene TRBJ2-3; perhaps D is TRBD1 or TRBD2 (6 bases each). The germline V gene encodes CDR1 SGHRS and CDR2 YFSETQ. Trimming shortened V by 2 bases and J by 0 bases, and 10 bases separated the two germline ends. The CDR3 extends over 15 amino acids. CDR3 DNA: TGCGCCAGCAGCTTCCCGGGGGCTAGCACAGATACGCAGTATTTT. Translation gives CASSFPGASTDTQYF.

This sequence joins TRBV30 and TRBJ2-6; no definite D call. CDR3 length: 15 amino acids. V gave up 4 bases and J gave up 0 bases, with 10 bases separating them. The V gene's germline CDR1 is GTSNPN and CDR2 SVGIG (reference sequence). The CDR3 region has the DNA TGTGCCTGGAAACCCAGAAGCTCTGGGGCCAACGTCCTGACTTTC. Protein product: CAWKPRSSGANVLTF.